This entry describes one T cell receptor beta chain. Described treatment: randomized to nivolumab then ipilimumab (arm A) or the reverse (arm B). Trimming at V came to 3 bases and at J to 4 bases, leaving 2 bases not matched to a gene. The germline V gene has CDR1 MGHDK and CDR2 SYGVNS. The CDR3 is 14 amino acids. Method: immunoSEQ multiplex PCR; TCRdb's copy keeps in-frame clones and lacks some. The sample consists of over 8,000 clones, 57% of them appearing once. This entry belongs to a study of sequential checkpoint blockade in melanoma. Sequences were derived from CD8+ T cells sorted from blood (inferred from file names), sampled from a patient given nivolumab and ipilimumab in sequence. The rearrangement uses TRBV25-1 and TRBJ2-1; 8 nucleotides align to TRBD2. This clonotype was sampled from a human donor with melanoma. The CDR3 here is CASSERGVYNEQFF. CDR3 nucleotides: TGTGCCAGCAGTGAGCGGGGGGTGTACAATGAGCAGTTCTTC.